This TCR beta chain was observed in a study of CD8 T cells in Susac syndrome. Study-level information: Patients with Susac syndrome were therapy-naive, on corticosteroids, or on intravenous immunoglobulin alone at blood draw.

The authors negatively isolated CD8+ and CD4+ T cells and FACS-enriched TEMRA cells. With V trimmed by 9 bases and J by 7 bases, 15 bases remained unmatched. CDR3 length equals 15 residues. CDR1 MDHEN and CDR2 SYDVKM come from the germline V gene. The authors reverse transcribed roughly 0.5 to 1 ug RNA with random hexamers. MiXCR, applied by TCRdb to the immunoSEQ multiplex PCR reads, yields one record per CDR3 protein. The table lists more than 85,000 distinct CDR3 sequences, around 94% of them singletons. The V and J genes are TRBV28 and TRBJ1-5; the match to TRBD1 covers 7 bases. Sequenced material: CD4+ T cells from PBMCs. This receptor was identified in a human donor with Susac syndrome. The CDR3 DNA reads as TGTGCCAGTGGGGCGAGGAGGGGGCTGCAGCAGCCCCAGCATTTT. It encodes CASGARRGLQQPQHF.